This TCR beta chain was found in a study of blood T cell repertoires in COVID-19. For the study at large: COVID-19 samples from acute and convalescent phases originated in the United States, Italy and Spain. Nucleic acid was either cDNA or gDNA, and it came from T cells, B-cell-depleted T cells, or PBMCs.

This clone was seen more than once but under ten times. Compared with germline, one end of the junction differs, possibly owing to a read error. TCRdb's copy holds only in-frame clones and misses some; the assay was immunoSEQ multiplex PCR. The repertoire holds about 180,000 clones, with around 88% as singletons. In germline, CDR1 is SNHLY, CDR2 FYNNEI. The CDR3 extends over 13 amino acids. The chain employs TRBV2 and TRBJ1-6; possibly TRBD1 for D (5 bases). The sequence was obtained from a woman aged 25 to 39 with acute or convalescent COVID-19. What was sequenced was peripheral blood. As DNA, the CDR3 is TGTGCCACCCGGGACTCCCATAATTCACCCCTCCACTTT. Protein product: CATRDSHNSPLHF.